The clone carrying this T cell receptor (beta chain) was counted a few times. Its matching antigen is unknown. The investigators reverse transcribed all of the isolated RNA, so they sequenced expressed TCRB transcripts. Sequenced by immunoSEQ multiplex PCR; TCRdb stores in-frame clones only, minus some. The sample holds 120,000 to 150,000 clones; approximately 13% are singletons and the top ten take under 1.5%. The CDR3 covers 15 residues. CDR1 and CDR2 (germline): LGHNA, YNFKEQ. Trimming took 2 bases from V and 2 from J, leaving 11 bases between them. The sample comes from a study of beta chain features in type 1 diabetes. Study-wide results and limits: A moderate, significant TCRB CDR3 shortening appeared in type 1 diabetes across four CD4+ subsets.

Sequencing was done on a sample of central memory CD4+ T cells from blood. This sequence joins TRBV4-2 and TRBJ2-3; D not certain. The TCR sequence derives from a man aged 18 to 30 with type 1 diabetes. In DNA form, the CDR3 reads TGTGCCAGCAGCCAACGGGCCGCGGTCACAGATACGCAGTATTTT. It is translated as CASSQRAAVTDTQYF.